Presented here are 11 T cell receptor beta chains from one specimen sequenced in a study of T cell changes during pregnancy in multiple sclerosis (dated by TCRdb to the late 2010s). Receptors were amplified or captured by the immunoSEQ multiplex PCR assay. TCRdb took over this immuneACCESS table, retaining in-frame rearrangements with V and J assigned. Such tables are incomplete; in checked studies, under half of the missing clones stem from an unresolved V gene, and the remainder is unexplained. Recorded for this sample are approximately 38,000 clones; more than 85% of them occurred a single time. The ten most abundant clones make up roughly 5% of the sample. This specimen was CD8+ T cells from peripheral blood mononuclear cells, taken in the third trimester of pregnancy. The receptors stem from a female donor with multiple sclerosis, enrolled in a pregnancy study.

This clone was seen only once. This chain uses TRBV9 with TRBJ2-2; 10 bases match TRBD2. The V and J ends lost 0 bases and 0 bases, in that order; junction bases with no gene match: 2. Germline V lookup: CDR1 SGDLS, CDR2 YYNGEE. The CDR3 runs to 17 residues. The CDR3 DNA is TGTGCCAGCAGCGTAGGGCTAGCGGGAGCGAACACCGGGGAGCTGTTTTTT. It codes for CASSVGLAGANTGELFF.

The rearrangement links TRBV15 to TRBJ2-3, with 9 bases matching TRBD1. The CDR3 runs to 15 residues. Germline CDR1 reads LNHNV; CDR2 reads YYDKDF (reference sequence). The V segment lost 6 bases and the J segment 2 bases; nucleotides outside the gene matches: 6. CDR3 sequence: CATSGGQGSTDTQYF. The CDR3 DNA sequence: TGTGCCACCAGTGGGGGACAGGGCTCCACAGATACGCAGTATTTT. The full variable domain, with the rest looked up from reference TRBV15 and TRBJ2-3, is DAMVIQNPRYQVTQFGKPVTLSCSQTLNHNVMYWYQQKSSQAPKLLFHYYDKDFNNEADTPDNFQSRRPNTSFCFLDIRSPGLGDTAMYLCATSGGQGSTDTQYFGPGTRLTVL.

This clone is a singleton in its sample. The chain employs TRBV28 and TRBJ1-4; 9 nucleotides match TRBD1. V was pared by 4 bases and J by 14 bases, with 5 bases of the junction left unmatched. In germline, CDR1 is MDHEN, CDR2 SYDVKM. The CDR3 is 12 residues long. The DNA for the CDR3 is TGTGCCAGCAGTTCTACAGGGGGCCGGCTGTTTTTT. Encoded protein: CASSSTGGRLFF.

This clone appeared once. The chain has TRBV9 and TRBJ2-7; 9 nucleotides agree with TRBD1. Germline loops: CDR1 SGDLS, CDR2 YYNGEE. The CDR3 extends over 16 amino acids. The V gene end was trimmed by 0 bases and the J gene end by 2 bases; junction bases not matched to a gene: 6. The CDR3 protein is CASSVARDRDPYEQYF. In nucleotides, the CDR3 is TGTGCCAGCAGCGTAGCCCGGGACAGGGACCCCTACGAGCAGTACTTC.

The V call is TRBV4-3, the J call TRBJ2-7, with a possible D match to TRBD1 (5 bases). Trimming shortened V by 0 bases and J by 5 bases, and 17 bases separated the two germline ends. CDR3 size: 16 residues. The germline CDR1 and CDR2 sequences are LGHNA and YSLEER. This chain's CDR3 is CASSQEQGNPAHEQYF. In DNA form, the CDR3 reads TGCGCCAGCAGCCAAGAGCAGGGTAACCCAGCTCACGAGCAGTACTTC.

The V call is TRBV6-5, the J call TRBJ2-2; 9 positions match TRBD2. The trim removed 4 bases at V and 5 bases at J, leaving 5 bases unmatched. From germline, CDR1 is MNHEY and CDR2 SVGAGI. There are 15 residues in the CDR3. DNA of the CDR3: TGTGCCAGCAGTTTGGCGGGAGGGAATACCGGGGAGCTGTTTTTT. Its translation: CASSLAGGNTGELFF.

In its sample, this clone is medium-sized. J is TRBJ2-1 and V is TRBV6-1; 8 bases line up with TRBD2. Germline V gives CDR1 MNHNS, CDR2 SASEGT. Trimming cost V 4 bases and J 1 base; bases outside gene matches: 3. The CDR3 consists of 15 residues. This CDR3 reads CASSAASGSYNEQFF. CDR3 in DNA: TGTGCCAGCAGTGCGGCTAGCGGGTCCTACAATGAGCAGTTCTTC.

The rearrangement links TRBV5-4 to TRBJ2-7; TRBD1 might be the D (6 bases). This CDR3 is built from 14 residues. The V and J ends lost 4 bases and 5 bases respectively, with 16 bases between them. CDR1 is SGHNT and CDR2 is YYREEE in the germline V gene (reference sequence). The CDR3: CASSLGTRSDEQYF. The CDR3 coding sequence is TGTGCCAGCAGCCTCGGGACAAGGTCGGACGAGCAGTACTTC.

The V and J genes are TRBV19 and TRBJ1-2; 7 nucleotides agree with TRBD1. With 7 bases clipped from V and 8 bases from J, the junction kept 10 bases outside the gene matches. The germline gives CDR1 LNHDA, CDR2 SQIVND (reference sequence). The CDR3 contains 13 residues. The CDR3 region is CASTMGQLWGYTF. The CDR3 DNA sequence: TGTGCCAGTACAATGGGACAGTTGTGGGGCTACACCTTC.

The gene calls are TRBV9 and TRBJ2-4; 15 bases agree with TRBD2. Germline CDR1 reads SGDLS; CDR2 reads YYNGEE. V shed 4 bases and J 8 bases; nucleotides not matched to a gene: 7. This CDR3 is 16 amino acids long. DNA for the CDR3: TGTGCCAGCAGCATCGGGACTAGCGGGAGGAGGGACATTCAGTACTTC. This codes for CASSIGTSGRRDIQYF.

This chain links TRBV27 with TRBJ2-2; a possible D gene is TRBD1 (6 bases). The germline V gene encodes CDR1 MNHEY and CDR2 SMNVEV (reference sequence). The CDR3 covers 13 residues. Trimming removed 6 bases from V and 4 bases from J, with 9 bases in between. The CDR3 DNA sequence: TGTGCCAGCAGGAAAGGGGGCACCGGGGAGCTGTTTTTT. Residues: CASRKGGTGELFF.